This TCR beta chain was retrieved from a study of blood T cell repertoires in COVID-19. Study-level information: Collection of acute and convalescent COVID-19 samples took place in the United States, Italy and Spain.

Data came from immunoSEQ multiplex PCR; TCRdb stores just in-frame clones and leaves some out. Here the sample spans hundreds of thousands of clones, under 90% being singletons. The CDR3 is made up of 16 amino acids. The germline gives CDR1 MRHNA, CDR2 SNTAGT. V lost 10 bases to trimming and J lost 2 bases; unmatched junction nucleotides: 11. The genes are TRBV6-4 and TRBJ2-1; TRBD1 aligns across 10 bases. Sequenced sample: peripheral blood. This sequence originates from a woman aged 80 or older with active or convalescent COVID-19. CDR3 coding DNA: TGTGCCATCTACCGGGACAGGGGCTTAACCTACAATGAGCAGTTCTTC. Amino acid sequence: CAIYRDRGLTYNEQFF.